This T cell receptor (beta chain) stems from a study of T-cell reconstitution after alpha-beta-depleted transplantation in children. Unique molecular identifiers were used in preparing the TCRbeta library. TCRdb re-analysed the PCR reads in MiXCR, keeping a single row per CDR3 protein. The table records approximately 130,000 distinct CDR3 sequences, 8.5% to 10% of them present only once. Germline V gene data show CDR1 as SGHTA and CDR2 as FQGNSA. J was trimmed by 8 bases and V by 0 bases; bases with no gene match: 5. The CDR3 has 14 residues. The sample was PBMCs, mostly from graft donor cells, taken 180 days after TCRalphabeta/CD19-depleted stem cell transplant. This TCR derives from a girl less than two years old who had a stem cell transplant for combined immunodeficiency, so the T cells may come from the graft donor. J is TRBJ2-7 and V is TRBV7-2; 9 positions agree with TRBD1. The CDR3 nucleotides are TGTGCCAGCAGCTTAGCTACAGGGGGCTCTAAGCAGTACTTC. Translating gives CASSLATGGSKQYF.